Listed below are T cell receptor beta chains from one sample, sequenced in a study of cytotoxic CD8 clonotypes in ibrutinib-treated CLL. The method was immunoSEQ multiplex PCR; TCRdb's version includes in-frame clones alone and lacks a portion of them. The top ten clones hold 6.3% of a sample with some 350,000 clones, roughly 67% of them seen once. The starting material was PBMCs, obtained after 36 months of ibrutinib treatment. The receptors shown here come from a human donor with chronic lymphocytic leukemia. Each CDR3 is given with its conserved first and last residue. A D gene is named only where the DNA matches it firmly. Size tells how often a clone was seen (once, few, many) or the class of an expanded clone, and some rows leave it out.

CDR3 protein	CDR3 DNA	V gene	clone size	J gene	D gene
CASSLRTGYNEKLFF	TGTGCCAGCAGCTTGCGGACAGGGTATAATGAAAAACTGTTTTTT	TRBV5-8	-	TRBJ1-4	TRBD1
CASSHSGASSYEQYF	TGCGCCAGCAGCCATAGCGGGGCCAGCTCCTACGAGCAGTACTTC	TRBV4-1	-	TRBJ2-7	TRBD2
CATSRGEEKLFF	TGTGCCACCAGCAGAGGGGAAGAAAAACTGTTTTTT	TRBV15	few	TRBJ1-4	-
CSARDWRKLFF	TGCAGTGCTAGAGATTGGCGAAAACTGTTTTTT	TRBV20-1	few	TRBJ1-4	-
CATSRGTGSSYEQYF	TGTGCCACCAGCAGGGGGACGGGGTCATCCTACGAGCAGTACTTC	TRBV15	-	TRBJ2-7	-
CASSLSRQGGGYTF	TGTGCCAGCAGCTTAAGCCGACAGGGAGGCGGCTACACCTTC	TRBV7-3	once	TRBJ1-2	TRBD1
CASSLGFVQVQETQYF	TGCGCCAGCAGCTTGGGGTTTGTGCAGGTACAAGAGACCCAGTACTTC	TRBV5-1	-	TRBJ2-5	-
CASSLDDGRYGYTF	TGTGCCAGCAGCTTGGATGACGGACGCTATGGCTACACCTTC	TRBV5-4	few	TRBJ1-2	-
CATSRSGTGGDQPQHF	TGTGCCACCAGCAGATCCGGGACAGGCGGAGATCAGCCCCAGCATTTT	TRBV15	-	TRBJ1-5	TRBD1
CASRGLGQGNTEAFF	TGTGCCAGCAGGGGGCTCGGACAGGGAAACACTGAAGCTTTCTTT	TRBV6-5	few	TRBJ1-1	TRBD1
CASSLKWAQDTQYF	TGTGCCAGCAGCTTAAAGTGGGCTCAAGATACGCAGTATTTT	TRBV13	-	TRBJ2-3	-
CASSFPRGNYGYTF	TGTGCCAGCAGTTTTCCCAGGGGAAACTATGGCTACACCTTC	TRBV28	-	TRBJ1-2	-
CASSVADSRKNEQFF	TGTGCCAGCAGCGTAGCGGACTCCAGGAAGAATGAGCAGTTCTTC	TRBV9	-	TRBJ2-1	-
CASSYRGEEQYF	TGTGCCAGCAGCTACAGGGGCGAAGAGCAGTACTTC	TRBV27	-	TRBJ2-7	TRBD1
CASSLAAGGLDEQFF	TGCGCCAGCAGCTTGGCAGCGGGGGGGCTCGATGAGCAGTTCTTC	TRBV5-1	once	TRBJ2-1	TRBD2
CASSYRASNQPQHF	TGTGCCAGCAGTTACAGGGCTAGCAATCAGCCCCAGCATTTT	TRBV6-6	-	TRBJ1-5	-
CASSRDAGSTMDGYTF	TGCGCCAGCAGCCGCGATGCAGGGTCTACTATGGATGGCTACACCTTC	TRBV5-1	few	TRBJ1-2	-
CSARDLGVQFF	TGCAGTGCTAGAGATTTGGGGGTTCAGTTCTTC	TRBV20-1	many	TRBJ2-1	-
CASSYYLSYNEQFF	TGTGCCAGCAGTTACTACCTTTCTTACAATGAGCAGTTCTTC	TRBV6-5	-	TRBJ2-1	-
CASSRGQVYNQPQHF	TGTGCCAGCAGTCGGGGACAGGTCTACAATCAGCCCCAGCATTTT	TRBV28	-	TRBJ1-5	TRBD1
CASSRTGFFYEQYF	TGCGCCAGCAGCAGGACAGGGTTCTTCTACGAGCAGTACTTC	TRBV5-1	-	TRBJ2-7	TRBD1
CASSGLAGVKETQYF	TGTGCCAGCAGTGGACTAGCGGGAGTAAAGGAGACCCAGTACTTC	TRBV2	-	TRBJ2-5	TRBD2
CASSLRGGAGNTGELFF	TGTGCCAGCAGCCTACGGGGGGGCGCAGGGAACACCGGGGAGCTGTTTTTT	TRBV7-3	once	TRBJ2-2	TRBD2
CSTWAGAGTDEQFF	TGCAGCACTTGGGCAGGGGCCGGGACGGATGAGCAGTTCTTC	TRBV29-1	-	TRBJ2-1	-
CASSLGVTYNEQFF	TGTGCCAGCAGCTTAGGCGTCACCTACAATGAGCAGTTCTTC	TRBV7-9	few	TRBJ2-1	-
CASSQLGSPEAFF	TGCGCCAGCAGCCAGCTGGGGTCCCCTGAAGCTTTCTTT	TRBV4-3	-	TRBJ1-1	-
CASSLGLNTGELFF	TGTGCCAGCAGCCTCGGACTTAACACCGGGGAGCTGTTTTTT	TRBV27	few	TRBJ2-2	-
CASSPRPMTGELFF	TGTGCCAGCTCACCACGGCCAATGACCGGGGAGCTGTTTTTT	TRBV18	-	TRBJ2-2	-
CASSEEARFYGYTF	TGTGCCAGCAGTGAAGAGGCCAGGTTCTATGGCTACACCTTC	TRBV6-1	-	TRBJ1-2	-
CASSAGLAGVFAYEQYF	TGCGCCAGCAGCGCCGGACTAGCGGGAGTCTTTGCCTACGAGCAGTACTTC	TRBV5-1	-	TRBJ2-7	TRBD2
CASSLDSRNSPLHF	TGTGCCAGCAGCCTGGACAGCAGGAATTCACCCCTCCACTTT	TRBV5-4	few	TRBJ1-6	-
CASSEVWSLGGQGEQYF	TGTGCCAGCAGTGAAGTGTGGTCCCTGGGGGGACAAGGCGAGCAGTACTTC	TRBV6-1	few	TRBJ2-7	-
CASGLGPWEDRFCGYTF	TGTGCTAGTGGTTTGGGCCCGTGGGAGGACAGGTTTTGTGGCTACACCTTC	TRBV12-5	-	TRBJ1-2	TRBD1
CASSPGPSGDYEQYF	TGTGCCAGCAGCCCCGGACCGAGCGGCGACTACGAGCAGTACTTC	TRBV5-6	-	TRBJ2-7	-
CASSLGGGNEKLFF	TGCGCCAGCAGCCTAGGGGGGGGGAATGAAAAACTGTTTTTT	TRBV4-3	-	TRBJ1-4	-
CSAVQTNEQYF	TGCAGTGCGGTTCAGACGAACGAGCAGTACTTC	TRBV20-1	-	TRBJ2-7	-
CASSRRPSKETQYF	TGTGCCAGCAGTCGTCGGCCTAGCAAAGAGACCCAGTACTTC	TRBV2	few	TRBJ2-5	-
CSASEGFSYEQYF	TGCAGCGCGAGTGAGGGTTTCTCCTACGAGCAGTACTTC	TRBV29-1	-	TRBJ2-7	-
CASSSPTGFGEQYF	TGTGCCAGCAGTTCGCCCACAGGGTTCGGCGAGCAGTACTTC	TRBV28	-	TRBJ2-7	-